The 8 T cell receptor beta chains presented below share a single source sample, sequenced in a study of regulatory T cells in long-lasting Graves disease. As to time point: newly diagnosed GD, antithyroid drugs for less than 3 months. Preparation of the TCR library used RNA extracted from PBMCs. Construction of the TCR beta libraries employed iRepertoire HTBI primers in conjunction with Arm-PCR of CDR3 regions. Using its own MiXCR run on the multiplex PCR reads, TCRdb lists one record per CDR3 protein. This sample yields about 430,000 distinct CDR3 sequences, of which about 15% are seen a single time; about 8.2% belongs to the top ten. This sample also appeared in a second study, on T cells in Graves' hyperthyroidism and ophthalmopathy.

The sample was peripheral blood mononuclear cells (PBMCs), taken at new diagnosis, from a patient treated with antithyroid drugs. The receptors come from a woman in her thirties or forties with Graves disease.

The J gene is TRBJ2-1, the V gene TRBV12-3 or TRBV12-4; D might be TRBD1 or TRBD2, each matching 5 bases. With 4 bases removed from V and 6 bases from J, the gap between germline ends came to 7 bases. This CDR3 has 12 amino acids. CDR3 sequence reads: CASSWGTNEQFF. The CDR3 DNA sequence: TGTGCCAGCAGTTGGGGGACCAATGAGCAGTTCTTC.

About this clonotype itself: Just one base apart from a much larger clone, this may be a read error. The chain combines TRBV29-1 with TRBJ2-5; possibly TRBD2 for D (7 bases). Germline V gives CDR1 SQVTM, CDR2 ANQGSEA. The CDR3 sequence is 15 residues long. The chain's CDR3 is CSIETGGVNSETQYF. The CDR3 region has the DNA TGCAGCATTGAGACGGGGGGCGTGAATTCAGAGACCCAGTACTTC.

V and J are TRBV6-2 or TRBV6-3 and TRBJ2-3; no clear D. The CDR3 sequence is 12 residues long. Germline V gene sequence: CDR1 MNHEY, CDR2 SVGEGT. The V gene lost 10 bases and the J gene lost 7 bases, with 15 bases spanning the gap. The CDR3 DNA follows: TGTGCCACCCAGCAGCCGCGCTATACGCAGTATTTT. Translating gives CATQQPRYTQYF.

This clonotype was counted a few times. This chain joins TRBV2 and TRBJ2-6; a possible D gene is TRBD2 (6 bases). With 4 bases removed from V and 0 bases from J, the gap between germline ends came to 16 bases. The CDR3 has 18 amino acids. CDR1 is SNHLY and CDR2 is FYNNEI in the germline V gene. The CDR3 coding sequence is TGTGCCAGCAGTGTGGGGGGATATCGACTCTCTGGGGCCAACGTCCTGACTTTC. Its translation: CASSVGGYRLSGANVLTF. Complete variable domain (other parts from reference TRBV2 and TRBJ2-6): EPEVTQTPSHQVTQMGQEVILRCVPISNHLYFYWYRQILGQKVEFLVSFYNNEISEKSEIFDDQFSVERPDGSNFTLKIRSTKLEDSAMYFCASSVGGYRLSGANVLTFGAGSRLTVL.

Comments on this clonotype: A read error is possible here, since a much larger clone lies one base away. V gene TRBV7-9 combines with J gene TRBJ2-1, with TRBD1 identical over 12 bases. CDR3 size: 17 residues. Trimming removed 6 bases from V and 12 bases from J; junction bases left unmatched: 18. CDR1 is SEHNR, CDR2 FQNEAQ, per germline (reference sequence). CDR3: CASRPNWDRGLVGGQFF. CDR3 DNA: TGTGCCAGCAGGCCAAATTGGGACAGGGGGCTTGTGGGTGGGCAGTTCTTC.

This clonotype occurred many times. This chain joins TRBV19 and TRBJ2-7; D gene unclear. The germline V gene encodes CDR1 LNHDA and CDR2 SQIVND (reference sequence). This CDR3 is built from 14 residues. Trimming removed 5 bases at V and 0 bases at J, with 11 bases between. CDR3 protein: CASSQYSDSYEQYF. The CDR3 DNA reads as TGTGCCAGTAGTCAATACTCCGACTCCTACGAGCAGTACTTC.

This clonotype came up a few times. This sequence joins TRBV15 and TRBJ1-6; perhaps TRBD1 as D (6 bases). In germline, CDR1 is LNHNV, CDR2 YYDKDF (reference sequence). CDR3 length: 15 amino acids. The V end was cut by 5 bases, the J end by 7 bases, with 15 bases between. The CDR3 DNA reads as TGTGCCACCAGCTTAAACAGGGCACAAAATTCACCCCTCCACTTT. Encoded protein: CATSLNRAQNSPLHF. The variable domain in full, completed from reference TRBV15 and TRBJ1-6, reads DAMVIQNPRYQVTQFGKPVTLSCSQTLNHNVMYWYQQKSSQAPKLLFHYYDKDFNNEADTPDNFQSRRPNTSFCFLDIRSPGLGDTAMYLCATSLNRAQNSPLHFGNGTRLTVT.

V usage is TRBV5-1 and J usage is TRBJ2-1; 8 positions agree with TRBD2. The CDR3 consists of 15 residues. Germline CDR1 SGHRS, CDR2 YFSETQ. V lost 0 bases to trimming and J lost 8 bases; unmatched junction nucleotides: 7. As DNA, the CDR3 is TGCGCCAGCAGCTTGGGGAGCGGGAGTCGGGATGAGCAGTTCTTC. Translating gives CASSLGSGSRDEQFF.